Following are 14 T cell receptor beta chains from one sample sequenced in a study of CD8+CD57+ T cells in acquired aplastic anemia. Profiling of TCR beta VDJ combinations and CDR3 sequences used genomic DNA as template. TCRdb recomputed calls from the reads with MiXCR, one row per CDR3 protein. This table has about 110,000 distinct CDR3 sequences, 51% appearing once. The sequenced sample was sorted CD4+, CD8+, or CD8+CD57+ T cells (not recorded which) from PBMCs. All receptors come from a human donor in good health, serving as a control.

As for this clonotype: A much larger clone differs by one base, so this may be a read error. The chain links TRBV6-4 to TRBJ2-3; no firm D call. The CDR3 covers 14 residues. The germline V gene encodes CDR1 MRHNA and CDR2 SNTAGT. The CDR3 is CASSDSESTDAQYF. For the CDR3, the DNA is TGTGCCAGCAGTGACTCAGAAAGCACAGATGCGCAGTATTTT.

Comments on this clonotype: A read error may produce the germline difference seen at one junction end. CDR3 in DNA: TGTGCCGGCAGCCAAGGGACGTCGAACACTGAAGCTTTCTTT. This encodes CAGSQGTSNTEAFF. The rearrangement joins TRBV7-6 to TRBJ1-1, with D perhaps TRBD1 (5 bases). This CDR3 has 14 residues. Per the germline V gene, CDR1 is SGHVS and CDR2 is FNYEAQ.

The table lists this clonotype with a few counts. The chain carries TRBV2 and TRBJ1-6, with D possibly being TRBD1 (5 bases). The V end was cut by 7 bases, the J end by 9 bases, with 13 bases between. The CDR3 sequence is 13 residues long. CDR1 is SNHLY and CDR2 is FYNNEI in the germline V gene. CDR3 region: CASMGGITSPLHF. DNA of the CDR3: TGTGCCAGCATGGGGGGGATCACTTCACCCCTCCACTTT. The complete variable domain, with remaining parts taken from reference TRBV2 and TRBJ1-6, reads EPEVTQTPSHQVTQMGQEVILRCVPISNHLYFYWYRQILGQKVEFLVSFYNNEISEKSEIFDDQFSVERPDGSNFTLKIRSTKLEDSAMYFCASMGGITSPLHFGNGTRLTVT.

The gene calls are TRBV25-1 and TRBJ2-2, with D possibly being TRBD2 (6 bases). This CDR3 region has 15 residues. The V gene's germline CDR1 is MGHDK and CDR2 SYGVNS. V dropped 4 bases and J dropped 3 bases, with 12 bases sitting between them. Here the CDR3 reads CASSGGDFDTGELFF. The CDR3 DNA sequence: TGTGCCAGCAGTGGGGGGGACTTTGACACCGGGGAGCTGTTTTTT.

This clonotype was seen ten or more times. The chain recombines TRBV12-3 or TRBV12-4 with TRBJ1-2; D might be TRBD1 (5 bases). Trimming removed 3 bases at V and 1 base at J, with 9 bases between. The CDR3 loop spans 14 amino acids. The DNA for the CDR3 is TGTGCCAGCAGTTTTCCAGGGCATAACTATGGCTACACCTTC. Amino acids: CASSFPGHNYGYTF.

This clonotype occurred many times. This sequence joins TRBV27 and TRBJ2-7; 8 bases line up with TRBD2. This CDR3 region has 13 residues. With 5 bases clipped from V and 3 bases from J, the junction kept 3 bases outside the gene matches. The germline CDR1 and CDR2 sequences are MNHEY and SMNVEV (reference sequence). The CDR3 DNA is TGTGCCAGCAGTACCGGGACTAGCTACGAGCAGTACTTC. It translates to CASSTGTSYEQYF.

V usage is TRBV20-1 and J usage is TRBJ2-7, with TRBD2 identical over 9 bases. Germline values: CDR1 DFQATT, CDR2 SNEGSKA (reference sequence). The CDR3 runs to 18 residues. Trimming took 0 bases from V and 1 from J; bases not matched to a gene: 13. The CDR3 DNA reads as TGCAGTGCTAGAGATCGTAGCGGGGGAACCGCCGGATCCTACGAGCAGTACTTC. This codes for CSARDRSGGTAGSYEQYF.

The genes are TRBV11-2 and TRBJ2-3; 7 nucleotides align to TRBD2. The length of the CDR3 is 15 residues. The V and J ends lost 5 bases and 1 base, in that order; junction bases with no gene match: 6. The V gene's germline CDR1 is SGHAT and CDR2 FQNNGV. The CDR3 DNA is TGTGCCAGCAGCGATCAGCGGGGAGGCACAGATACGCAGTATTTT. It translates to CASSDQRGGTDTQYF.

This chain connects TRBV10-3 to TRBJ1-5, with no clear D. CDR3 length: 14 amino acids. V lost 3 bases and J lost 11, with 17 bases in between. Per the germline V gene, CDR1 is ENHRY and CDR2 is SYGVKD. Here the CDR3 reads CAISEGGAMGTQHF. The CDR3 DNA reads TGTGCCATCAGTGAAGGCGGAGCTATGGGGACCCAGCATTTT.

In this sample, this clonotype turned up once. One end of the junction does not line up with germline, which may come from a read error. The chain couples TRBV6-1 to TRBJ1-2; D gene uncertain. The CDR3 is 13 amino acids. Germline values: CDR1 MNHNS, CDR2 SASEGT. CDR3 nucleotides: TGTGCCACCAGTGATTTGGTGTCGGATGGCTACACCTTC. It translates to CATSDLVSDGYTF.

The chain uses TRBV29-1 and TRBJ2-7; D is perhaps TRBD1 (6 bases). The ends were cut back, 3 bases at V and 1 base at J, with 10 bases in the middle. Germline CDR1 SQVTM, CDR2 ANQGSEA. The CDR3 contains 13 residues. CDR3 DNA: TGCAGCGTTGAGGGGGACACATCCTACGAGCAGTACTTC. Translation gives CSVEGDTSYEQYF.

The genes are TRBV4-3 and TRBJ2-6; D is uncertain. CDR3 length: 14 residues. The germline CDR1 and CDR2 sequences are LGHNA and YSLEER. The germline V and J ends were trimmed by 1 base and 4 bases, with 5 bases remaining between them. CDR3: CASSQVEGANVLTF. CDR3 nucleotide sequence: TGCGCCAGCAGCCAAGTTGAGGGGGCCAACGTCCTGACTTTC.

The V and J genes are TRBV5-1 and TRBJ2-7; D is possibly TRBD1 (5 bases). The CDR3 is 16 residues long. In germline, CDR1 is SGHRS, CDR2 YFSETQ. The V gene lost 0 bases and the J gene lost 3 bases, with 16 bases spanning the gap. CDR3 sequence (DNA): TGCGCCAGCAGCTTGGGTCCAGGGTCAATGAGCTACGAGCAGTACTTC. Protein product: CASSLGPGSMSYEQYF.

This clonotype has only a few counts. The chain links TRBV29-1 to TRBJ2-3, with 7 bases aligning to TRBD2. Germline CDR1 and CDR2: SQVTM and ANQGSEA. CDR3 length equals 13 residues. V shed 6 bases and J 8 bases; nucleotides not matched to a gene: 11. The CDR3 sequence is CSVALRLAVTQYF. The CDR3 DNA sequence: TGCAGCGTCGCCTTGCGGCTAGCGGTTACGCAGTATTTT.